This is a list of T cell receptor beta chains from one sample in a study of spatial heterogeneity in lung cancer. TCRdb passed the 5' RACE reads through MiXCR, listing each CDR3 protein once. The sample includes about 38,000 distinct CDR3 sequences, roughly 8% of them seen just once. Sequenced material: PBMCs, taken at surgery. All receptors come from a male donor with early-stage non-small cell lung cancer. CDR3s include the opening cysteine and the closing phenylalanine or tryptophan. Fields, in order: clone size, V gene, D gene, J gene, CDR3 DNA, CDR3 protein. A D gene is named only where the DNA matches it firmly. Size is omitted from some rows. Given values are once, few, many or a class for expanded clones.

clone_size: many; v_call: TRBV10-3; d_call: NA; j_call: TRBJ2-3; cdr3_nt: TGTGCCATCGGTACAGATACGCAGTATTTT; cdr3_aa: CAIGTDTQYF
clone_size: few; v_call: TRBV20-1; d_call: NA; j_call: TRBJ1-1; cdr3_nt: TGCAGTGCGGACAGTCCCTTCAAAATTGAAGCTTTCTTT; cdr3_aa: CSADSPFKIEAFF
clone_size: many; v_call: TRBV20-1; d_call: NA; j_call: TRBJ2-4; cdr3_nt: TGCAGTGCTAGAGATTTTGGCGGCAAAAACATTCAGTACTTC; cdr3_aa: CSARDFGGKNIQYF
clone_size: NA; v_call: TRBV20-1; d_call: NA; j_call: TRBJ2-1; cdr3_nt: TGCAGTGCATCGGGGGTATTATCCTACAATGAGCAGTTCTTC; cdr3_aa: CSASGVLSYNEQFF
clone_size: many; v_call: TRBV24-1; d_call: TRBD2; j_call: TRBJ2-3; cdr3_nt: TGTGCCACCAGTGAAATGGGACTAGATGGAACAGATACGCAGTATTTT; cdr3_aa: CATSEMGLDGTDTQYF
clone_size: few; v_call: TRBV6-5; d_call: TRBD1; j_call: TRBJ1-6; cdr3_nt: TGTGCCAGCAGTTACAATCGACAGGGGAATTCACCCCTCCACTTT; cdr3_aa: CASSYNRQGNSPLHF
clone_size: NA; v_call: TRBV7-3; d_call: TRBD1; j_call: TRBJ1-1; cdr3_nt: TGTGCCAGCAGAAAGGAACCAGACAGGGCGAACACTGAAGCTTTCTTT; cdr3_aa: CASRKEPDRANTEAFF
clone_size: NA; v_call: TRBV18; d_call: NA; j_call: TRBJ2-7; cdr3_nt: TGTGCCAGCTCACCGGAGACATCCTCCTACGAGCAGTACTTC; cdr3_aa: CASSPETSSYEQYF
clone_size: NA; v_call: TRBV20-1; d_call: NA; j_call: TRBJ2-2; cdr3_nt: TGCAGTGCTACCCGACGAGCGAACACCGGGGAGCTGTTTTTT; cdr3_aa: CSATRRANTGELFF
clone_size: NA; v_call: TRBV20-1; d_call: NA; j_call: TRBJ2-7; cdr3_nt: TGCAGTGCTAGAGATCGGGGCAGATCCTACGAGCAGTACTTC; cdr3_aa: CSARDRGRSYEQYF
clone_size: many; v_call: TRBV19; d_call: NA; j_call: TRBJ1-4; cdr3_nt: TGTGCCAGTAGTATAGCCAGGACGGCAACTAATGAAAAACTGTTTTTT; cdr3_aa: CASSIARTATNEKLFF
clone_size: many; v_call: TRBV12-3/TRBV12-4; d_call: TRBD1; j_call: TRBJ2-2; cdr3_nt: TGTGCCAGCAGCACCGGGACAGGGGTCACCGGGGAGCTGTTTTTT; cdr3_aa: CASSTGTGVTGELFF
clone_size: NA; v_call: TRBV27; d_call: TRBD1; j_call: TRBJ2-1; cdr3_nt: TGTGCCAGCAAGAGATCCGGGACAGGGGATCCTGAGCAGTTCTTC; cdr3_aa: CASKRSGTGDPEQFF
clone_size: many; v_call: TRBV6-5; d_call: NA; j_call: TRBJ1-5; cdr3_nt: TGTGCCAGCAGTTACGACCTGAATCAGCCCCAGCATTTT; cdr3_aa: CASSYDLNQPQHF
clone_size: NA; v_call: TRBV19; d_call: NA; j_call: TRBJ2-5; cdr3_nt: TGTGCCAGTAGTTCTGAAGCGTTCGGGACCCAGTACTTC; cdr3_aa: CASSSEAFGTQYF
clone_size: many; v_call: TRBV27; d_call: TRBD2; j_call: TRBJ2-7; cdr3_nt: TGTGCCAGCAGGGGCGGGGGGCGGACCTACGAGCAGTACTTC; cdr3_aa: CASRGGGRTYEQYF
clone_size: NA; v_call: TRBV10-3; d_call: TRBD2; j_call: TRBJ2-1; cdr3_nt: TGTGCCATCAGTGAGTCCAGCGGGAACAATGAGCAGTTCTTC; cdr3_aa: CAISESSGNNEQFF
clone_size: few; v_call: TRBV6-1; d_call: TRBD2; j_call: TRBJ2-2; cdr3_nt: TGTGCCAGCAGCGAACTAGCGGGGGGGCGCACCGGGGAGCTGTTTTTT; cdr3_aa: CASSELAGGRTGELFF
clone_size: many; v_call: TRBV11-2; d_call: TRBD2; j_call: TRBJ2-1; cdr3_nt: TGTGCCAGCAGCTTAGAGGGTAGCGGGGCAGTCGGTGAGCAGTTCTTC; cdr3_aa: CASSLEGSGAVGEQFF
clone_size: many; v_call: TRBV11-1; d_call: TRBD1; j_call: TRBJ2-3; cdr3_nt: TGTGCCAGCAGCTTAGGACAGGGCGGCCCAGATACGCAGTATTTT; cdr3_aa: CASSLGQGGPDTQYF
clone_size: NA; v_call: TRBV11-1; d_call: TRBD1; j_call: TRBJ1-1; cdr3_nt: TGTGCCAGCAGCGGGACAGACGACACTGAAGCTTTCTTT; cdr3_aa: CASSGTDDTEAFF
clone_size: many; v_call: TRBV5-5; d_call: TRBD1; j_call: TRBJ2-3; cdr3_nt: TGTGCCAGCAGCCTCGGGACAGCGACAGATACGCAGTATTTT; cdr3_aa: CASSLGTATDTQYF
clone_size: many; v_call: TRBV10-3; d_call: TRBD1; j_call: TRBJ1-5; cdr3_nt: TGTGCCATCAGTGGCGGACAGGGGACGGGTAGCCAGCCCCAGCATTTT; cdr3_aa: CAISGGQGTGSQPQHF
clone_size: many; v_call: TRBV7-2; d_call: NA; j_call: TRBJ1-2; cdr3_nt: TGTGCCAGCAGCCCTAGGGAGTATGGCTACACCTTC; cdr3_aa: CASSPREYGYTF
clone_size: many; v_call: TRBV15; d_call: NA; j_call: TRBJ1-1; cdr3_nt: TGTGCCACCAGCAGAGACCCGGACGGGCCAGAGACTGAAGCTTTCTTT; cdr3_aa: CATSRDPDGPETEAFF
clone_size: once; v_call: TRBV6-1; d_call: TRBD1; j_call: TRBJ1-2; cdr3_nt: TGTGCCAGCAACCTCCGGGACAGGGGTCGTGGCTACACCTTC; cdr3_aa: CASNLRDRGRGYTF
clone_size: few; v_call: TRBV30; d_call: NA; j_call: TRBJ2-1; cdr3_nt: TGTGCCTGGAGTGTAGGGTACAATGAGCAGTTCTTC; cdr3_aa: CAWSVGYNEQFF
clone_size: many; v_call: TRBV7-9; d_call: TRBD1; j_call: TRBJ2-1; cdr3_nt: TGTGCCAGCAGCTTGATTTTTCGGGACAGCTCCTACAATGAGCAGTTCTTC; cdr3_aa: CASSLIFRDSSYNEQFF
clone_size: NA; v_call: TRBV6-2/TRBV6-3; d_call: TRBD1; j_call: TRBJ1-1; cdr3_nt: TGTGCCAGCAGTTACTCGACAGGGAAGAACACTGAAGCTTTCTTT; cdr3_aa: CASSYSTGKNTEAFF
clone_size: NA; v_call: TRBV6-5; d_call: TRBD2; j_call: TRBJ2-1; cdr3_nt: TGTGCCAGCAGTTACTCAGGGAGGGGCTATGAGCAGTTCTTC; cdr3_aa: CASSYSGRGYEQFF
clone_size: NA; v_call: TRBV5-6; d_call: TRBD2; j_call: TRBJ2-5; cdr3_nt: TGTGCCAGCAGCTCAGCGGGATGGGATGAGACCCAGTACTTC; cdr3_aa: CASSSAGWDETQYF
clone_size: few; v_call: TRBV20-1; d_call: NA; j_call: TRBJ2-1; cdr3_nt: TGCAGTGCTAGAGATCAAGGGTACGATGAGCAGTTCTTC; cdr3_aa: CSARDQGYDEQFF
clone_size: many; v_call: TRBV7-8; d_call: TRBD1; j_call: TRBJ2-5; cdr3_nt: TGTGCCAGCAGCTTCCGGGACAGGGGGATTTGGGAGACCCAGTACTTC; cdr3_aa: CASSFRDRGIWETQYF
clone_size: few; v_call: TRBV5-1; d_call: TRBD2; j_call: TRBJ2-7; cdr3_nt: TGCGCCAGCAGCTTGGTAGGGACTAGCGGGAGCTCCCAGGGGGAGCAGTACTTC; cdr3_aa: CASSLVGTSGSSQGEQYF
clone_size: few; v_call: TRBV4-2; d_call: NA; j_call: TRBJ2-1; cdr3_nt: TGTGCCAGCAGCCAACAAGCCCTTTACCCCTACAATGAGCAGTTCTTC; cdr3_aa: CASSQQALYPYNEQFF
clone_size: medium-sized; v_call: TRBV2; d_call: TRBD2; j_call: TRBJ2-7; cdr3_nt: TGTGCCAGCAGCCGGACTAGCGGGGGGTACGAGCAGTACTTC; cdr3_aa: CASSRTSGGYEQYF
clone_size: few; v_call: TRBV12-3/TRBV12-4; d_call: NA; j_call: TRBJ1-2; cdr3_nt: TGTGCCAGCAGTTTACGGTATACAGATGGCTACACCTTC; cdr3_aa: CASSLRYTDGYTF
clone_size: NA; v_call: TRBV6-2/TRBV6-3; d_call: NA; j_call: TRBJ2-1; cdr3_nt: TGTGCCAGCAGTTACAGGGTATTCAACAATGAGCAGTTCTTC; cdr3_aa: CASSYRVFNNEQFF
clone_size: NA; v_call: TRBV5-6; d_call: NA; j_call: TRBJ2-2; cdr3_nt: TGTGCCAGCAGCTTGGATCGTAGGTACCCGGACACCGGGGAGCTGTTTTTT; cdr3_aa: CASSLDRRYPDTGELFF
clone_size: NA; v_call: TRBV12-3/TRBV12-4; d_call: TRBD1; j_call: TRBJ2-5; cdr3_nt: TGTGCCAGCAGTTCCCCCGGGACAGCGATACAAGAGACCCAGTACTTC; cdr3_aa: CASSSPGTAIQETQYF
clone_size: few; v_call: TRBV7-8; d_call: NA; j_call: TRBJ2-2; cdr3_nt: TGTGCCAGCAGCCCCGGGTCTAGGGGAATCCTCTCCGGGGAGCTGTTTTTT; cdr3_aa: CASSPGSRGILSGELFF